This T cell receptor (beta chain) was identified in a study of T cell changes during pregnancy in multiple sclerosis. Using immunoSEQ multiplex PCR, the repertoire was profiled, and TCRdb retains in-frame clones only, with some absent. This table has some 74,000 clones, more than 90% appearing once. V dropped 5 bases and J dropped 4; count of bases not matched to a gene: 6. Germline CDR1 and CDR2: SGHTA and FQGNSA. CDR3 length equals 14 residues. The chain is built from TRBV7-2 and TRBJ2-7; 9 bases align to TRBD1. This clonotype was obtained from a female donor in good health, enrolled as a control in a pregnancy study. The sample here was peripheral blood, taken after pregnancy. CDR3 nucleotides: TGTGCCAGCAGCCTTGGGACAGGGAATTACGAGCAGTACTTC. This gives the protein CASSLGTGNYEQYF.